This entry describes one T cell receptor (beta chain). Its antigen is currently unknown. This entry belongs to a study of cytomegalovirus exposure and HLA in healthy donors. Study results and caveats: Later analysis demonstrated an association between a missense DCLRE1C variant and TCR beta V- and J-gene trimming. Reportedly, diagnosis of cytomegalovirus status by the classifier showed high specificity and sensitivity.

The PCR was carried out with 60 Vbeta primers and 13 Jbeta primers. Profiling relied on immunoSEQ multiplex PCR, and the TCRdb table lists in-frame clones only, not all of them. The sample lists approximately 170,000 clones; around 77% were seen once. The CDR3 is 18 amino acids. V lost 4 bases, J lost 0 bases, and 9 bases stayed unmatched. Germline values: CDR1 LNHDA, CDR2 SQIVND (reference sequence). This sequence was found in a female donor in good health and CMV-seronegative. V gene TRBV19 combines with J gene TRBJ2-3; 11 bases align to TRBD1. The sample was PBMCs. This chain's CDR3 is CASSTTRDRGKSTDTQYF. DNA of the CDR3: TGTGCCAGTAGTACGACGAGGGACAGGGGGAAGAGCACAGATACGCAGTATTTT.